This T cell receptor beta chain was recovered during a study of vaccination and CD4 T cells after COVID-19. Whole-study findings and limits: Spike mono-reactive status applied to 304 of 307 vaccine-specific clones in convalescent patients.

A remark on this clonotype: Its antigen is still unknown.

Sequencing of DNA taken from cultured CD4+ T cells relied on the Oncomine TCR Beta short-read assay. Cultures of CD4+ T cells served as the source for extracting genomic DNA. TCRdb ran MiXCR on the PCR reads and lists one entry per CDR3 protein. This table holds more than 9,500 distinct CDR3 sequences, around 66% found once. CDR3 size: 11 residues. V lost 3 bases and J lost 5, with 4 bases in between. Treatment denoted: approximately 10-day PBMC culture with coronavirus spike peptide pools or control peptides (ViraFEST assay). TCR sequencing followed the expansion of antigen-specific T cells with peptide pools in ViraFEST. IL-2 at 10 IU/ml and peptide pools at 9 to 10 ug/ml were added to PBMCs cultured at two million per well.

Material for sequencing was CD4+ T cells from blood, cultured in vitro. The chain carries TRBV12-3 or TRBV12-4 and TRBJ2-5, with unresolved D. This receptor was identified in a human donor who had recovered from COVID-19. DNA for the CDR3: TGTGCCAGCAGTTTCGGGGAGACCCAGTACTTC. Translated: CASSFGETQYF.